This TCR beta chain was profiled in a study of blood T cell repertoires in COVID-19. The CDR3 consists of 14 residues. V lost 5 bases, J lost 6 bases, and 15 bases lay in between. Germline CDR1 is SGHNT and CDR2 is YENEEA. Generated by immunoSEQ multiplex PCR, the TCRdb table keeps only in-frame clones and is missing some. This table holds approximately 300,000 clones, roughly 89% found once. The sequence was obtained from a man between 60 and 75 years old who had recovered from COVID-19. Sequenced material: PBMCs or T cells enriched from blood (not recorded which). The genes are TRBV11-3 and TRBJ2-3; a possible D gene is TRBD1 (5 bases). The CDR3 bases are TGTGCCAGCAGCCAGGGCCCCGGGCTTGATACGCAGTATTTT. Its protein product is CASSQGPGLDTQYF.